The table lists the clone carrying this TCR beta chain with a few counts. The antigen remains undetermined. The CDR3 spans 12 residues. CDR1 is MGHDK and CDR2 is SYGVNS in the germline V gene. Trimming pared 2 bases from V and 3 bases from J, leaving 5 bases between. Method: immunoSEQ multiplex PCR; TCRdb's copy keeps in-frame clones and lacks some. The data contain a few thousand clones, around a quarter of them singletons. This sample was taken from a study of T cells in localized non-small cell lung cancer. Overall study results and limits: Adjacent uninvolved lung had the highest clonality, suggesting focused antigen responses. Adjacent lung tissue had a median about 57 of the top 100 clones found in the tumor. A raised T cell density in blood coincided with lengthier overall survival. The tumor had only one region sequenced, so heterogeneity remains possible.

J is TRBJ2-7 and V is TRBV25-1, with D possibly matching TRBD1 (5 bases). The sequence was obtained from an older female donor with stage III lung adenocarcinoma. This material consisted of lung tumor tissue, taken before any cancer treatment. CDR3 nucleotides: TGTGCCAGCAGTGAACAGGGCTACGAGCAGTACTTC. It translates to CASSEQGYEQYF.